This T cell receptor (beta chain) was captured in a study of shared clonotypes between healthy human individuals. Study as a whole: There were three CD4 naive, three CD4 memory, two CD8 naive and one CD8 memory plates per donor.

The data were produced by immunoSEQ multiplex PCR, yet TCRdb's version contains in-frame clones alone and is incomplete. The sample comprises 2 million to 2.5 million clones, 85% to 95% of which are singletons, and around 0.38% rests with the top ten. The sequencing sample was made of naive CD4+ T cells from PBMCs. Subset reported: CD45RA+ positively selected. The TCR sequence derives from a man between 18 and 29 years old in good health. Some clones in this sample may be carry-over from other donors' samples.

The CDR3 spells CASSMFGLANNEQFF. CDR3 DNA: TGTGCCAGCAGTATGTTCGGACTAGCGAACAATGAGCAGTTCTTC. The chain links TRBV2 to TRBJ2-1; 9 nucleotides match TRBD2. The CDR3 loop spans 15 amino acids. Per germline, CDR1 SNHLY and CDR2 FYNNEI. Trimming took 5 bases from V and 5 from J; bases not matched to a gene: 7. The full variable domain, its missing parts supplied by reference TRBV2 and TRBJ2-1, is EPEVTQTPSHQVTQMGQEVILRCVPISNHLYFYWYRQILGQKVEFLVSFYNNEISEKSEIFDDQFSVERPDGSNFTLKIRSTKLEDSAMYFCASSMFGLANNEQFFGPGTRLTVL.